The present TCR beta chain was sequenced within a study of a mutant IDH1 vaccine in newly diagnosed glioma (dated by TCRdb to the early 2020s). For the wider study: Across visits V03 through V10, patients got a total of eight vaccinations, given in weeks 1, 3, 5, 7, 11, 15, 19 and 23. Vaccination began 4-6 weeks after radiotherapy alone, or alongside temozolomide cycles in the chemotherapy-containing groups. Of the roughly 30 treated patients, approximately 62% were male and about 40% were female, and the mean age was approximately 40 years. Before enrollment, patients had received standard therapy of radiotherapy alone, temozolomide alone, or radiochemotherapy with temozolomide; most received the combination. Peripheral blood was drawn at six visits: V03 (baseline), V05, V07, V10, V12 and V13. Longitudinal TCRB deep sequencing was done for about two dozen treated patients, wherever samples were available for exploratory analyses. General conclusions and limits of the study: Changes in the top peripheral T cell clonotypes picked up by TCRB sequencing did not appear to be linked to pseudoprogression. Availability determined which PBMC samples were chosen for TCRB deep sequencing. Across multiple MHC alleles, vaccine-induced immune responses were seen in about 93% of patients. The authors noted that analyses of patient blood samples could not be reproduced because of sample limitations.

The method behind the library was the immunoSEQ multiplex PCR assay. Rearranged TCR beta chain sequences were amplified using the hsTCRB Kit according to the manufacturer's protocol. Sequencing of TCRB libraries was carried out on an Illumina MiSeq. The paper's data handling went like this. The proprietary platform of the kit vendor was used for demultiplexing, trimming and gene mapping. TCRdb stores this immuneACCESS table with in-frame sequences only. Part of the clones is absent; in the studies checked, under half of the shortfall reflects unresolved V genes, and no reason is known for the rest. From that table come the V and J calls and clone size; the DNA was used to work out D and trimming. The sample table records 70,000 to 90,000 clones; 90% to 95% of these occur just once. The ten largest clones add up to about 0.6% of the sample. The sample's time point, from its label and the paper: week 5, during vaccination. Every vaccine dose consisted of 300 ug of a 20-mer mutant IDH1 peptide in Montanide, administered subcutaneously together with topical imiquimod. The donors had newly diagnosed IDH1-mutant astrocytomas of WHO grade 3 or 4 that showed loss of nuclear ATRX. The samples were drawn from NOA16, a multicentre, single-arm, open-label phase I trial in Germany that tested a mutant IDH1 peptide vaccine in humans for the first time. Genomic DNA for TCRB sequencing was extracted from EDTA blood using the DNeasy Blood and Tissue Kit.

As concerns this clone: This receptor's antigen is unknown. No clone much larger than this one lies a single base away; base qualities are absent.

The sample in question was PBMCs, obtained from a glioma patient whose treatment included an IDH1 peptide vaccine. This TCR was recovered from a woman aged 45-65 years with glioma.

The CDR3 in this case is CASSRLGQGNQETQYF. The base sequence is TGCGCCAGCAGCAGGCTGGGACAGGGCAACCAAGAGACCCAGTACTTC. The sequence links TRBV5-1 to TRBJ2-5, and TRBD1 matches 9 of the central bases. CDR1 and CDR2, looked up from the germline V gene, are SGHRS and YFSETQ. Its CDR3 holds 16 amino acids, cysteine through phenylalanine. The CDR3 DNA has 48 bases and is translated from base 1. At the junction V is shortened by 4 bases and J by 0 bases; bases outside the gene matches: 7. Outside the CDR3, residues come from the reference TRBV5-1 and TRBJ2-5 proteins, so the full variable domain is: KAGVTQTPRYLIKTRGQQVTLSCSPISGHRSVSWYQQTPGQGLQFLFEYFSETQRNKGNFPGRFSGRQFSNSRSEMNVSTLELGDSALYLCASSRLGQGNQETQYFGPGTRLLVL.